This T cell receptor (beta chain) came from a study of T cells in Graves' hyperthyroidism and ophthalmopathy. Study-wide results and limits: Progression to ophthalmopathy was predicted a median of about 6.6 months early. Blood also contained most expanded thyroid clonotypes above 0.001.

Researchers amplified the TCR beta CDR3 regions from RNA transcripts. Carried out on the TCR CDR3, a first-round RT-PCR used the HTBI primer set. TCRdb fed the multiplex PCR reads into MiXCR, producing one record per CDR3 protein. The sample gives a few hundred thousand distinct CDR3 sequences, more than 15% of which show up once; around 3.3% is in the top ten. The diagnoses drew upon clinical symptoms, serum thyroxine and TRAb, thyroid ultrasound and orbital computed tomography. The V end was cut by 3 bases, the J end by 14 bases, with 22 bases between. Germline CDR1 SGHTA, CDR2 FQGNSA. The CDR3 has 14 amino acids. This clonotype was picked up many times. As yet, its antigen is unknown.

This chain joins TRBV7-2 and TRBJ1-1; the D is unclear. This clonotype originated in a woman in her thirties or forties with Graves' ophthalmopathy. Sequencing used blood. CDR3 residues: CASSFDRRAAGSFF. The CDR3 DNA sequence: TGTGCCAGCAGCTTTGATAGACGGGCCGCCGGGAGCTTCTTT.